This TCR beta chain was profiled in a study of CD4 T cells in relation to SARS-CoV-2 and coronaviruses. Study conclusions and caveats: This crossreactivity analysis covered spike protein alone, no other viral proteins.

Comment on this clone: The antigen is not known.

Survey-level TCR-beta sequencing used DNA from CEF-cultured naive and memory CD4+ T cells. Some clones are missing from TCRdb's copy, which holds only in-frame ones; the method was immunoSEQ multiplex PCR. Here the sample spans just over 35,000 clones, more than 65% being singletons. Naive and memory CD4+ T cells came from enriched cryopreserved PBMCs. V was shortened by 4 bases and J by 5 bases, with 15 bases between the two germline ends. Germline assignment: CDR1 SGDLS and CDR2 YYNGEE. The CDR3 sequence is 14 residues long. The sequencing sample was made of memory CD4+ T cells from PBMCs, cultured in vitro. V gene TRBV9 combines with J gene TRBJ1-2; D is unclear. This TCR was sampled from an adult with COVID-19. The CDR3 DNA sequence: TGTGCCAGCAGCCCCCCCTCTAGGGCATATGGCTACACCTTC. This encodes CASSPPSRAYGYTF.